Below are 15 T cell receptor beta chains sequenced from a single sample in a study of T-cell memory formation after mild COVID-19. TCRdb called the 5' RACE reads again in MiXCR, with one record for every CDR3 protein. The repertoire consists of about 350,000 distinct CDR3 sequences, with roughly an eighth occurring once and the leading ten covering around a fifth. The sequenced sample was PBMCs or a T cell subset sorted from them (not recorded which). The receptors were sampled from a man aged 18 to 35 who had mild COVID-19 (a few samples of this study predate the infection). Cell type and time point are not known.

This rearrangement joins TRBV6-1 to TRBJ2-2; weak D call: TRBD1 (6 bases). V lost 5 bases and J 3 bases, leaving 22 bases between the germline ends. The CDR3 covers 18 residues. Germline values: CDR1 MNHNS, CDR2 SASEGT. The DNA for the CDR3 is TGTGCCAGCAGTCAATTGGGACAAGACACTCACTACACCGGGGAGCTGTTTTTT. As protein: CASSQLGQDTHYTGELFF.

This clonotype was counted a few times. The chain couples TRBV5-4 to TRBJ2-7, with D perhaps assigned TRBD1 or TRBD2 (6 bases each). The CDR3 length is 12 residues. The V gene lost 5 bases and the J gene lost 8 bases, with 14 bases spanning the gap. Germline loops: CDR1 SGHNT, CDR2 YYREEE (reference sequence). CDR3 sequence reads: CASSPQGGKQYF. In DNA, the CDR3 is TGTGCCAGCAGTCCACAGGGCGGGAAGCAGTACTTC.

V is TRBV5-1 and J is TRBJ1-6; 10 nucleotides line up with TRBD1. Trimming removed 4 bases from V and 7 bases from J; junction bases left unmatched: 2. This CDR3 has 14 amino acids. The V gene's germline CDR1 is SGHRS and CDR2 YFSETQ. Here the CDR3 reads CASSTGQGNSPLHF. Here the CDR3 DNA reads TGCGCCAGCAGCACGGGACAGGGGAATTCACCCCTCCACTTT. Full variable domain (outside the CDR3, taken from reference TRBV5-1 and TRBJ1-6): KAGVTQTPRYLIKTRGQQVTLSCSPISGHRSVSWYQQTPGQGLQFLFEYFSETQRNKGNFPGRFSGRQFSNSRSEMNVSTLELGDSALYLCASSTGQGNSPLHFGNGTRLTVT.

CDR3 bases: TGCGCCAGCAGCCAGTTTACAGGGACAGATACGCAGTATTTT. The encoded protein is CASSQFTGTDTQYF. The chain has TRBV4-1 and TRBJ2-3; the D gene is possibly TRBD1 (6 bases). Germline loops: CDR1 MGHRA, CDR2 YSYEKL. This CDR3 spans 14 amino acids. Between the trimmed V and J ends, which lost 3 bases and 3 bases, there was a span of 10 bases.

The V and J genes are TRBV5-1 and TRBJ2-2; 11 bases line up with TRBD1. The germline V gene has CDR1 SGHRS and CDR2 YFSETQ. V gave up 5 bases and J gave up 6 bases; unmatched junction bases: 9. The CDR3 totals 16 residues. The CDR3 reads CASSLGQGAVAGELFF. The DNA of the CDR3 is TGCGCCAGCAGTCTCGGACAGGGGGCGGTAGCCGGGGAGCTGTTTTTT.

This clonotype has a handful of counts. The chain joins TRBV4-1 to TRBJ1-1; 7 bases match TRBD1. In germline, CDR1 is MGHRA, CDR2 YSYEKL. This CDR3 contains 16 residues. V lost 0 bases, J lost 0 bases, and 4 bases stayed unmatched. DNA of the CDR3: TGCGCCAGCAGCCAAGATCCCAGGGGGATGAACACTGAAGCTTTCTTT. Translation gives CASSQDPRGMNTEAFF.

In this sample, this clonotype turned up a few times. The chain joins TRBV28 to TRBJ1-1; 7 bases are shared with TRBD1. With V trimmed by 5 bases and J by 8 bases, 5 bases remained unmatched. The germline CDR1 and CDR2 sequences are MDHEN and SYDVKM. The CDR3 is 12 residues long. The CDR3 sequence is CASSKTGSEAFF. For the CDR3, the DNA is TGTGCCAGCAGTAAGACAGGGAGCGAAGCTTTCTTT.

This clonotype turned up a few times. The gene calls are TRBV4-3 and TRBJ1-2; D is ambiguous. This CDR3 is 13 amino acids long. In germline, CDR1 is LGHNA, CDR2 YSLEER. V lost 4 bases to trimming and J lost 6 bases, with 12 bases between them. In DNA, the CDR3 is TGCGCCAGCAGCCCCCAGTTGGGGAATGGCTACACCTTC. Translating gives CASSPQLGNGYTF.

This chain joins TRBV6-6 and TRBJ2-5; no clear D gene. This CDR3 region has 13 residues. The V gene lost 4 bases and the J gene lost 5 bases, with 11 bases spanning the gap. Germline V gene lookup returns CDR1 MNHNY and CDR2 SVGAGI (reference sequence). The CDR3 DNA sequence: TGTGCCAGCAGTTTTCTAGAATCGGAGACCCAGTACTTC. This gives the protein CASSFLESETQYF.

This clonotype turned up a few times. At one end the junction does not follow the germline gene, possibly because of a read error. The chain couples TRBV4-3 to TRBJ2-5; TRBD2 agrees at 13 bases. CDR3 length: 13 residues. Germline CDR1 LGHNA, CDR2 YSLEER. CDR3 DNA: TGCGCCAGCAGCCGAGGACTAGCGGGGGCCCTTAGCTTC. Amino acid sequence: CASSRGLAGALSF.

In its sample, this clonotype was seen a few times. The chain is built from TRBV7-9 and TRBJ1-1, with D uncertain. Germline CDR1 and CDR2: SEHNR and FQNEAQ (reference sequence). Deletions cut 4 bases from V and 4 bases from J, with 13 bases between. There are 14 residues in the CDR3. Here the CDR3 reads CASSSVGGPTEAFF. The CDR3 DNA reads TGTGCCAGCAGCTCAGTCGGCGGGCCCACTGAAGCTTTCTTT.

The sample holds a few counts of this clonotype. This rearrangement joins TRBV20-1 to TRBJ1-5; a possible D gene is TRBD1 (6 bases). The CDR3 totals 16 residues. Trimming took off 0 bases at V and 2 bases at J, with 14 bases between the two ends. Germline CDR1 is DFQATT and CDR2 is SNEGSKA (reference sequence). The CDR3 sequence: CSARDQGRGGNQPQHF. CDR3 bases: TGCAGTGCTAGAGATCAAGGCAGGGGCGGCAATCAGCCCCAGCATTTT.

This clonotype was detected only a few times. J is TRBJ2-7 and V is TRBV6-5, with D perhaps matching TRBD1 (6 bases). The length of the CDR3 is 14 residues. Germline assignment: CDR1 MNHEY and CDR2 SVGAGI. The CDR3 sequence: CASSYGAGAYVQYV. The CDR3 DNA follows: TGTGCCAGCAGTTACGGAGCAGGGGCCTACGTGCAGTACGTC.

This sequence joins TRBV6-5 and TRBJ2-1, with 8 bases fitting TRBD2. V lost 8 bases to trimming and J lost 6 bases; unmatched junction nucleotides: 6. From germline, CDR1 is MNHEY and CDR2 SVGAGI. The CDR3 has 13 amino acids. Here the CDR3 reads CASAGGLGNEQFF. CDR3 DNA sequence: TGTGCCAGCGCGGGGGGCCTGGGCAATGAGCAGTTCTTC.

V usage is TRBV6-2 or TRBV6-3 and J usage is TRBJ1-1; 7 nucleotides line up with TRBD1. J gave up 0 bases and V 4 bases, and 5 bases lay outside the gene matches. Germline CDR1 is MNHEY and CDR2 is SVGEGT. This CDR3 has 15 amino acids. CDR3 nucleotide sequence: TGTGCCAGCAGTTGGGACAGTCCTCTGAACACTGAAGCTTTCTTT. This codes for CASSWDSPLNTEAFF.